This T cell receptor beta chain was sequenced during a study of regulatory T cells in long-lasting Graves disease. CDR3 length: 15 amino acids. Germline V lookup: CDR1 PRHDT, CDR2 FYEKMQ (reference sequence). The V gene lost 4 bases and the J gene lost 4 bases, with 17 bases spanning the gap. Study observations and caveats: Sampling was limited to peripheral blood rather than thyroid tissue. Comparison showed that persistent patients shared more public clonotypes (2,741) than new patients (about 970). Persistent-disease Graves' patients showed less TCR diversity than new cases.

Concerning this clonotype: The antigen is unknown.

Time point given: persistent/refractory GD, antithyroid drugs over 5 years with positive TRAb. From PBMCs, RNA was extracted and then used to make the TCR library. Per American Thyroid Association guidelines, Graves' disease was diagnosed. Library construction for TCR beta used iRepertoire HTBI primers and Arm-PCR of CDR3 regions. TCRdb fed the multiplex PCR reads into MiXCR, producing one record per CDR3 protein. The sample contains 400,000 to 600,000 distinct CDR3 sequences, roughly 21% of which appear only once. The sample in question was peripheral blood mononuclear cells (PBMCs), obtained when the disease was refractory, from a patient treated with antithyroid drugs. This TCR was sampled from a female donor with Graves disease. V usage is TRBV13 and J usage is TRBJ2-7; D is ambiguous. CDR3 sequence: CASSSNQLTYYEQYF. In DNA form, the CDR3 reads TGTGCCAGCAGCTCCAACCAGCTAACTTATTACGAGCAGTACTTC.